This TCR beta chain stems from a study of graft-versus-host responses after intestinal transplantation. As for the study in general: Induction with anti-thymocyte globulin, then tacrolimus and steroids for three to four years, was given to all recipients. Study-wide results and caveats: GvH clones surfaced in recipient marrow, some emerging earlier in ileum or blood. Those patients showing graft-donor T cell macrochimerism displayed high graft-versus-host to host-versus-graft clonal ratios in allografts.

Germline-derived CDR1 and CDR2 are MNHNS and SASEGT. This CDR3 has 14 residues. The junction had 3 bases not matched to a gene; V was cut back by 5 bases and J by 0 bases. A note on this clone: Its target is not known.

Method: immunoSEQ multiplex PCR; TCRdb's copy keeps in-frame clones and lacks some. Of around 120,000 clones in the sample, 90% were seen once. This TCR was recovered from a human donor who received an intestinal transplant. The J gene is TRBJ1-2, the V gene TRBV6-1, with TRBD1 identical over 7 bases. Sequencing used unstimulated CD4+ T cells sorted from spleen or lymph node cells, obtained before intestinal transplant. The CDR3 loop reads CASSTGEPNYGYTF. CDR3 DNA: TGTGCCAGCAGTACAGGGGAGCCTAACTATGGCTACACCTTC.